Listed here are 6 T cell receptor beta chains from one sample, sequenced in a study of blood T cell repertoires in COVID-19. TCRdb's table, derived via immunoSEQ multiplex PCR, lists solely in-frame clones and lacks some. The table lists 250,000 to 350,000 clones, roughly nine tenths of them singletons, with about 2.2% in the top ten. Material for sequencing was peripheral blood. The receptors stem from a woman aged 25 to 39 with COVID-19, enrolled during active disease.

The chain is built from TRBV7-6 and TRBJ2-5; perhaps TRBD1 as D (5 bases). V was clipped by 5 bases and J by 5 bases, with 18 bases between them. The CDR3 covers 15 residues. The germline CDR1 and CDR2 sequences are SGHVS and FNYEAQ. CDR3 region: CASSPPRAARETQYF. The CDR3, as DNA: TGTGCCAGCAGCCCCCCCAGGGCCGCACGCGAGACCCAGTACTTC.

The genes are TRBV29-1 and TRBJ1-1; no clear D gene. The ends were cut back, 4 bases at V and 1 base at J, with 7 bases in the middle. Germline CDR1 reads SQVTM; CDR2 reads ANQGSEA. This CDR3 region has 12 residues. The CDR3 loop is CSVGAGNTEAFF. The CDR3 DNA is TGCAGCGTTGGGGCGGGGAACACTGAAGCTTTCTTT.

This chain joins TRBV5-1 and TRBJ2-5; possible D gene TRBD2, 5 bases. V gave up 0 bases and J gave up 3 bases, with 9 bases separating them. The CDR3 spans 14 residues. CDR1 SGHRS and CDR2 YFSETQ come from the germline V gene. CDR3 sequence reads: CASSLVAGKETQYF. CDR3 DNA sequence: TGCGCCAGCAGCTTGGTAGCCGGGAAAGAGACCCAGTACTTC.

This rearrangement joins TRBV19 to TRBJ1-5; TRBD1 aligns across 10 bases. Germline CDR1 is LNHDA and CDR2 is SQIVND (reference sequence). J was trimmed by 2 bases and V by 3 bases; bases with no gene match: 1. The CDR3 is made up of 15 amino acids. The CDR3 region is CASSMGTGGNQPQHF. CDR3 nucleotides: TGTGCCAGTAGTATGGGGACAGGGGGCAATCAGCCCCAGCATTTT.

The chain joins TRBV27 to TRBJ2-1; the D gene is possibly TRBD2 (5 bases). The CDR3 runs to 14 residues. Germline lookup yields CDR1 MNHEY and CDR2 SMNVEV (reference sequence). Between the trimmed V and J ends, which lost 4 bases and 8 bases, there was a span of 15 bases. This CDR3 reads CASSYRSGWDEQFF. The CDR3 nucleotides read TGTGCCAGCAGTTACCGGAGCGGCTGGGATGAGCAGTTCTTC.

The CDR3 loop is CATSDFSKNQKETQYF. CDR3 nucleotides: TGTGCCACCAGTGATTTCAGTAAGAACCAGAAAGAGACCCAGTACTTC. This rearrangement joins TRBV24-1 to TRBJ2-5; D not certain. The germline V and J ends were trimmed by 1 base and 3 bases, with 14 bases remaining between them. CDR1 is KGHDR, CDR2 SFDVKD, per germline. This CDR3 contains 16 residues.